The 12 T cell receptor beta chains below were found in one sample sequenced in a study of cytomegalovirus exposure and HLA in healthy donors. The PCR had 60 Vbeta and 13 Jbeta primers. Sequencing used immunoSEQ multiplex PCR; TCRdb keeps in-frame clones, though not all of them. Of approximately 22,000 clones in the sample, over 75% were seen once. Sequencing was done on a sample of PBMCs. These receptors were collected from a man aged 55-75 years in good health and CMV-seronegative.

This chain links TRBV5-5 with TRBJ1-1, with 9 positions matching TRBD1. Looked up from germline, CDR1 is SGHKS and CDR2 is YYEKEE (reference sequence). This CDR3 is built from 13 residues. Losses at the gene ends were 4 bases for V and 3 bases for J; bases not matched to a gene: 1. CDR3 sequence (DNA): TGTGCCAGCAGCGGACAGGGGTACACTGAAGCTTTCTTT. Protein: CASSGQGYTEAFF.

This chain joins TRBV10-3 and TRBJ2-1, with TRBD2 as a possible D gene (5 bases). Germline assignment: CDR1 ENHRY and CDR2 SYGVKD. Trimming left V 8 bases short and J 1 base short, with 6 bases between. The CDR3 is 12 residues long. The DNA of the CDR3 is TGTGCCATCGGGAGTTCCTACAATGAGCAGTTCTTC. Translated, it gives CAIGSSYNEQFF.

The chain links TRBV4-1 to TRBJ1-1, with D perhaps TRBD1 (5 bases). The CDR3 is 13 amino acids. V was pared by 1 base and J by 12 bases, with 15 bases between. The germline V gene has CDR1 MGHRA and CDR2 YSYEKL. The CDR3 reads CASSQVRLQETFF. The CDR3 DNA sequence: TGCGCCAGCAGCCAAGTTCGTTTACAGGAAACTTTCTTT.

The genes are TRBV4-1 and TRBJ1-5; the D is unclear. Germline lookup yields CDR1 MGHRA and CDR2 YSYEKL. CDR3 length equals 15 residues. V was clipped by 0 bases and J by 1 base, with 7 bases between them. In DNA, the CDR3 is TGCGCCAGCAGCCAAGACGGGGTGAGCAATCAGCCCCAGCATTTT. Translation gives CASSQDGVSNQPQHF.

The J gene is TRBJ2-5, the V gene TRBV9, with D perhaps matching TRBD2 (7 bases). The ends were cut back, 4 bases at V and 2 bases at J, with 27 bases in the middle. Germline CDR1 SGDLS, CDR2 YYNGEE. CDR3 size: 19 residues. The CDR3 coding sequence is TGTGCCAGCAGCCCGGAAGGAGGGGGGACTATCCGGTTACAAGAGACCCAGTACTTC. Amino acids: CASSPEGGGTIRLQETQYF. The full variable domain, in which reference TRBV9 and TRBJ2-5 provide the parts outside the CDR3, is DSGVTQTPKHLITATGQRVTLRCSPRSGDLSVYWYQQSLDQGLQFLIQYYNGEERAKGNILERFSAQQFPDLHSELNLSSLELGDSALYFCASSPEGGGTIRLQETQYFGPGTRLLVL.

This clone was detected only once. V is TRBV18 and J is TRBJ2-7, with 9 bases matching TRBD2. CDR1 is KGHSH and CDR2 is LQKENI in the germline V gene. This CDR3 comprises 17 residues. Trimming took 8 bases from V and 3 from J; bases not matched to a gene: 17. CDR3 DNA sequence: TGTGCCAGCCAAGGGCTGACTAGCGGAAAACGAATCTACGAGCAGTACTTC. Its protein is CASQGLTSGKRIYEQYF.

The CDR3 region is CASSLQGAGELFF. The DNA for the CDR3 is TGTGCCAGCTCGCTTCAGGGGGCCGGGGAGCTGTTTTTT. The V call is TRBV18, the J call TRBJ2-2; 7 nucleotides agree with TRBD1. V shed 6 bases and J 6 bases; nucleotides not matched to a gene: 4. Germline V lookup: CDR1 KGHSH, CDR2 LQKENI. The length of the CDR3 is 13 residues.

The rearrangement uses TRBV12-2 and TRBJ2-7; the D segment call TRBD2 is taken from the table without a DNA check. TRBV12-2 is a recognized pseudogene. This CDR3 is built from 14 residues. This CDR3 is CASLPTSTSYEQCF. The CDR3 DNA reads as TGTGCAAGTCTCCCTACTAGCACTAGCTACGAGCAGTGCTTC.

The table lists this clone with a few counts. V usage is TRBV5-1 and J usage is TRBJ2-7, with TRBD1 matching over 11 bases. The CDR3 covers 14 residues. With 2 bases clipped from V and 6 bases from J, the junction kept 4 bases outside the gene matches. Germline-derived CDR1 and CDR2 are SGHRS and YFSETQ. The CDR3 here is CASSFGQGAGEQYF. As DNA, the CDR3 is TGCGCCAGCAGCTTCGGACAGGGGGCCGGCGAGCAGTACTTC.

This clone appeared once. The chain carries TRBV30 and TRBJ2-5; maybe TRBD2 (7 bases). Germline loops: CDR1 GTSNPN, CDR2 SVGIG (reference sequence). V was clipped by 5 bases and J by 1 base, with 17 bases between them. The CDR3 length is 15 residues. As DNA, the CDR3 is TGTGCCTGGTCTCGGGGGGCGGGGTTCCAAGAGACCCAGTACTTC. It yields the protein CAWSRGAGFQETQYF.

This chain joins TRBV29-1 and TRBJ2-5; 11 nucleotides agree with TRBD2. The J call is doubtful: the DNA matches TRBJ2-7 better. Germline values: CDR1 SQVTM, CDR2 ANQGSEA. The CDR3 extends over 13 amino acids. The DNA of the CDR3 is TGCAGCGTACTAGCGGGAGACCACTACGAGCAGTACTTC. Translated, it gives CSVLAGDHYEQYF.

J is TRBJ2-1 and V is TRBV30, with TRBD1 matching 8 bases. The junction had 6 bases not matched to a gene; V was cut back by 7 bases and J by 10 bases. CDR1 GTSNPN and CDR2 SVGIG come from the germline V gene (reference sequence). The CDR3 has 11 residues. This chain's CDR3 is CASRTGREQFF. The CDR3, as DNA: TGTGCCTCCAGGACAGGGAGAGAGCAGTTCTTC.